The clone carrying this T cell receptor (beta chain) came up a few times. What it binds is not known. As for treatment: roughly 10-day PBMC culture with coronavirus spike peptide pools or control peptides (ViraFEST assay). The sample is drawn from a study of vaccination and CD4 T cells after COVID-19. The Oncomine TCR Beta short-read assay was applied to DNA of cultured CD4+ T cells. TCRdb independently ran MiXCR on the PCR reads; one entry per CDR3 protein. Of about 15,000 distinct CDR3 sequences listed, 48% were seen once; the top ten hold more than 13%. The sequenced sample was CD4+ T cells from blood, cultured in vitro. The receptor was derived from a human donor who had recovered from COVID-19.

The CDR3 loop is CSATRRGDNYGYTF. The DNA for the CDR3 is TGCAGTGCTACCCGCAGGGGGGATAACTATGGCTACACCTTC. V gene TRBV20-1 combines with J gene TRBJ1-2; 7 nucleotides match TRBD1. This CDR3 spans 14 amino acids. V lost 4 bases and J lost 1; bases outside the gene matches: 6. The germline gives CDR1 DFQATT, CDR2 SNEGSKA (reference sequence).